Presented here are 8 T cell receptor beta chains from one specimen sequenced in a study of cytomegalovirus exposure and HLA in healthy donors (dated by TCRdb to about 2017). The library was produced with the immunoSEQ multiplex PCR assay. The multiplex PCR relied on a mix of 60 forward primers for TCR Vbeta segments and 13 reverse primers for TCR Jbeta segments. This immuneACCESS table, as held by TCRdb, lists in-frame sequences with V and J called but not all clones. Of the missing ones, under half trace to an unresolved V gene in checked studies; the others have no known cause. The sample table records some 150,000 clones; 70% to 80% of these occur just once. Of the sample, roughly 3.6% is held by the ten largest clones. Sequencing used PBMCs. The receptor source for this set is a human donor in good health.

The chain uses TRBV2 and TRBJ2-5; TRBD1 agrees at 7 bases. This CDR3 is built from 16 residues. V lost 6 bases and J lost 2; bases outside the gene matches: 12. Germline V gene sequence: CDR1 SNHLY, CDR2 FYNNEI. The CDR3 loop is CASRGRQGIPQETQYF. DNA of the CDR3: TGTGCCAGCAGGGGAAGACAGGGTATTCCACAAGAGACCCAGTACTTC.

This clone was recorded only once. Germline is not matched at one junction end, which may reflect a read error. The chain links TRBV5-4 to TRBJ2-3; TRBD1 is a possible D gene (6 bases). The CDR3 has 14 residues. Germline loops: CDR1 SGHNT, CDR2 YYREEE (reference sequence). The CDR3 DNA reads as TGTGCCAGCACCCTACAGGGTGCCACAGATACGCAGTGTTTT. The encoded protein is CASTLQGATDTQCF. The full variable domain, in which reference TRBV5-4 and TRBJ2-3 provide the parts outside the CDR3, is ETGVTQSPTHLIKTRGQQVTLRCSSQSGHNTVSWYQQALGQGPQFIFQYYREEENGRGNFPPRFSGLQFPNYSSELNVNALELDDSALYLCASTLQGATDTQCFGPGTRLTVL.

The chain couples TRBV21-1 to TRBJ1-5; the listed D gene, TRBD1, was not tested against the DNA. TRBV21-1 represents a pseudogene. The length of the CDR3 is 18 residues. The CDR3 sequence is CASTKKSSTQPGNQPQHF. The CDR3 coding sequence is TGTGCCAGCACCAAGAAATCATCGACCCAACCAGGGAATCAGCCCCAGCATTTT.

The V call is TRBV7-8, the J call TRBJ2-5, with no clear D. Germline lookup yields CDR1 SGHVS and CDR2 FQNEAQ. The CDR3 totals 10 residues. Between the trimmed V and J ends, which lost 6 bases and 5 bases, there was a span of 4 bases. The CDR3 DNA follows: TGTGCCAGCAGTCATGAGACCCAGTACTTC. Translation: CASSHETQYF.

The gene calls are TRBV6-6 and TRBJ2-7, with D uncertain. The CDR3 covers 13 residues. Germline V gene sequence: CDR1 MNHNY, CDR2 SVGAGI (reference sequence). V lost 5 bases and J 0 bases, leaving 8 bases between the germline ends. CDR3: CASSTLSSYEQYF. The CDR3 bases are TGTGCCAGCAGTACGCTGAGCTCCTACGAGCAGTACTTC.

This rearrangement joins TRBV29-1 to TRBJ2-5; TRBD2 agrees at 9 bases. V shed 3 bases and J 7 bases; nucleotides not matched to a gene: 12. Germline loops: CDR1 SQVTM, CDR2 ANQGSEA. The CDR3 covers 15 residues. CDR3 loop: CSVDSGGGARGTQYF. CDR3 nucleotide sequence: TGCAGCGTTGATTCGGGCGGGGGGGCCAGGGGGACCCAGTACTTC. Based on the CDR3 plus reference TRBV29-1 and TRBJ2-5, the full variable domain is SAVISQKPSRDICQRGTSLTIQCQVDSQVTMMFWYRQQPGQSLTLIATANQGSEATYESGFVIDKFPISRPNLTFSTLTVSNMSPEDSSIYLCSVDSGGGARGTQYFGPGTRLLVL.

The chain is built from TRBV9 and TRBJ1-3, with 10 bases lining up with TRBD1. This CDR3 spans 15 amino acids. From germline, CDR1 is SGDLS and CDR2 YYNGEE. V gave up 2 bases and J gave up 9 bases; unmatched junction bases: 8. The CDR3 sequence: CASSVGQGIGATIYF. The DNA of the CDR3 is TGTGCCAGCAGCGTGGGACAGGGGATAGGGGCCACCATATATTTT.

This sequence joins TRBV5-1 and TRBJ1-2; weak D call: TRBD1 (5 bases). Between the trimmed V and J ends, which lost 2 bases and 6 bases, there was a span of 17 bases. The CDR3 runs 15 residues. Per germline, CDR1 SGHRS and CDR2 YFSETQ. CDR3 in DNA: TGCGCCAGCAGCTTCCCTAGATCAGGGCGGAATGGCTACACCTTC. Protein sequence: CASSFPRSGRNGYTF.